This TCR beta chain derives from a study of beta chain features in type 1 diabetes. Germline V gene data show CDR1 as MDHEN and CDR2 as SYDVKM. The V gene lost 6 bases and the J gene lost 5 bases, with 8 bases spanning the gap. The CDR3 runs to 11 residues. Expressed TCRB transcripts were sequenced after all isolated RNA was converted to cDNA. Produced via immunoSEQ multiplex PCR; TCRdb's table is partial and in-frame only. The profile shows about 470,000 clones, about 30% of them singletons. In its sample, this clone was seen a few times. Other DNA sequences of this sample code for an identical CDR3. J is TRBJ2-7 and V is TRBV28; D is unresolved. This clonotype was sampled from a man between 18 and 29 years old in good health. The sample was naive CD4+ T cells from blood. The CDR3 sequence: CASRERDEQYF. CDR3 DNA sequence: TGTGCCAGCAGGGAAAGGGACGAGCAGTACTTC.